The entry below describes one T cell receptor (beta chain). Its antigen remains unknown. On cycle 4 day 1 and cycle 7 day 1, as well as at baseline, blood was sampled. The source of the sample is a study of OX40 agonist ivuxolimab in advanced cancers. The overall study: Intravenous ivuxolimab at 0.01 to 10 mg/kg was given to patients every 2 weeks. The group had a mean age of around 60 years, ranged from about 20 to 85, and was 82.7% male.

Data came from immunoSEQ multiplex PCR; TCRdb stores just in-frame clones and leaves some out. The sample yields around 83,000 clones, 80% to 90% seen once. Study observations and caveats: Both CD4+ and CD8+ T cell populations in blood had undergone clonal expansion by week 6 at 0.1 to 3.0 mg/kg.

The V gene's germline CDR1 is SGHRS and CDR2 YFSETQ. V was trimmed by 0 bases and J by 5 bases, leaving 11 bases between them. CDR3 length: 14 amino acids. This sequence originates from an adult with an advanced solid tumor such as melanoma, head and neck, liver or kidney cancer. The chain uses TRBV5-1 and TRBJ2-5; D might be TRBD1 or TRBD2, each matching 6 bases. Here the sequenced sample was CD4+ or CD8+ T cells sorted from blood, taken in a trial of the OX40 agonist ivuxolimab. CDR3 coding DNA: TGCGCCAGCAGCTTGGAGGGGGGATCGGAGACCCAGTACTTC. This gives the protein CASSLEGGSETQYF.